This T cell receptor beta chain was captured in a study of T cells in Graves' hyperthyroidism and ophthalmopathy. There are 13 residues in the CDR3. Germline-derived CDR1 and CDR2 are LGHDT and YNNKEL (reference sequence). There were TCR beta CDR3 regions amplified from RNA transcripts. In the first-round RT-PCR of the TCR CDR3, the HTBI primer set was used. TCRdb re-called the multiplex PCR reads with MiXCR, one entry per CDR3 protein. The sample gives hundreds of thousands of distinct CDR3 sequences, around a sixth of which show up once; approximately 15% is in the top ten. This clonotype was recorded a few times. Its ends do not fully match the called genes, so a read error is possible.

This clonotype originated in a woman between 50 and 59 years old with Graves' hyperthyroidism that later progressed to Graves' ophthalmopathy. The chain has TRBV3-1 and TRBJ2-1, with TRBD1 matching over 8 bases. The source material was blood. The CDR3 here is CASSEDRDNEQFF. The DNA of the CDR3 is TGCGCCAGCAGTGAGGACAGGGACAATGAGCAGTTCTTC.